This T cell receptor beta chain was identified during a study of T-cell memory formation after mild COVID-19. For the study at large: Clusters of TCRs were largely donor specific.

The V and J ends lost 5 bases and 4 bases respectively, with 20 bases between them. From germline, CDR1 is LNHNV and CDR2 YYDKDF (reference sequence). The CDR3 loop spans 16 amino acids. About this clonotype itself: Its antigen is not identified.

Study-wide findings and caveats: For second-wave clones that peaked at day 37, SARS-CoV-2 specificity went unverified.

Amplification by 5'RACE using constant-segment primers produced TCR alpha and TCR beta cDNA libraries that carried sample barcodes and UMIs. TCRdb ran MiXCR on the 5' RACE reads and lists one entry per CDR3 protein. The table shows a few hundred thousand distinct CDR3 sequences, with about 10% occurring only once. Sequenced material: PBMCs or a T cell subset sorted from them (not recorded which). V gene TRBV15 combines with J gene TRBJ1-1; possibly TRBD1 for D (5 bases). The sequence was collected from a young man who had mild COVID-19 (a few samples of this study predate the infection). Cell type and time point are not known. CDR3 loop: CATSGKWGTLSTEAFF. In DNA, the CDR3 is TGTGCCACCAGCGGAAAGTGGGGGACGTTAAGCACTGAAGCTTTCTTT.